These T cell receptor beta chains were read from a single sample in a study of T cells in localized non-small cell lung cancer. Here immunoSEQ multiplex PCR was the method, and the copy in TCRdb shows in-frame clones only, minus some. In the table there are 20,000 or so clones, approximately 90% of which are singletons. The sample was peripheral blood, taken before any cancer treatment. These receptors were collected from a woman between 35 and 70 years old with stage I lung adenocarcinoma. CDR3s include the opening cysteine and the closing phenylalanine or tryptophan. The D gene is left open where the match is weak. Size values are once, few and many counts, or a class for expanded clones, and some rows have none.

clone_size,v_call,j_call,d_call,cdr3_nt,cdr3_aa
NA,TRBV29-1,TRBJ2-1,TRBD2,TGCAGCGCAACCCGACTAGCGGGAATCGACAATGAGCAGTTCTTC,CSATRLAGIDNEQFF
once,TRBV25-1,TRBJ1-1,NA,TGTGCCAGCAGTCGGGTCGCAGGAAGGTTCTCAACTGAAGCTTTCTTT,CASSRVAGRFSTEAFF
NA,TRBV5-1,TRBJ1-1,TRBD1,TGCGCCAGTCAGACCGGGACAGGGGTAACTGAAGCTTTCTTT,CASQTGTGVTEAFF
NA,TRBV5-8,TRBJ2-2,NA,TGTGCCAGCAGCTTGGGACCCAACACCGGGGAGCTGTTTTTT,CASSLGPNTGELFF
NA,TRBV7-9,TRBJ2-7,TRBD1,TGTGCCAGCAGCTTTACAGGGGGTTTGGGCGAGCAGTACTTC,CASSFTGGLGEQYF
once,TRBV7-2,TRBJ2-7,TRBD1,TGTGCCAGCAGCTGGACAGGGGCCTACGAGCAGTACTTC,CASSWTGAYEQYF
NA,TRBV7-5,TRBJ1-2,NA,TGTGCCAGGGACAGGGACTATGGCTACACCTTC,CARDRDYGYTF
few,TRBV5-4,TRBJ2-5,NA,TGTGCCAGCAGCTTTGCGAACAGGGGGGGTTCAGAGACCCAGTACTTC,CASSFANRGGSETQYF
NA,TRBV25-1,TRBJ1-4,NA,TGTGCCAGCAACAGGGCCCCTAATGAAAAACTGTTTTTT,CASNRAPNEKLFF
few,TRBV7-9,TRBJ1-3,TRBD1,TGTGCCAGCAGTTTGGGACAGTTCTCTGGAAACACCATATATTTT,CASSLGQFSGNTIYF
NA,TRBV4-3,TRBJ1-1,NA,TGCGCCAGCAGCCCGATCGGGGGGTTTGGTATTGAAGCTTTCTTT,CASSPIGGFGIEAFF
NA,TRBV4-3,TRBJ1-3,TRBD1,TGCGCCAGCAGCCCCTTGGGACAGGGGGACACCATATATTTT,CASSPLGQGDTIYF
once,TRBV18,TRBJ1-1,NA,TGTGCCAGCTCACCCCGGGGACGGGACGGGGGGAGTAGTGAGGACACTGAAGCTTTCTTT,CASSPRGRDGGSSEDTEAFF
NA,TRBV13,TRBJ2-1,TRBD2,TGTGCCAGCAGCCCACATAAGCGGGAGGGGGAGTTCTTC,CASSPHKREGEFF
NA,TRBV10-2,TRBJ1-2,NA,TGCGCCAGCAGTCAGGGGACGAGTCGGGGCTACACCTTC,CASSQGTSRGYTF
NA,TRBV6-5,TRBJ1-5,NA,TGTGCCAGCAGTTACGTACCCCATCAGCCCCAGCATTTT,CASSYVPHQPQHF
NA,TRBV11-2,TRBJ2-1,TRBD2,TGTGCCAGCAGCCTTAGCGGGACCACCTCCTACAATGAGCAGTTCTTC,CASSLSGTTSYNEQFF
once,TRBV4-1,TRBJ2-1,NA,TGCGCCACCAAGGAAGAGGTGGCGGGTTCTTACAATGAGCAGTTCTTC,CATKEEVAGSYNEQFF
NA,TRBV7-9,TRBJ1-2,TRBD1,TGTGCCAGCAGCTCCGGACAGGACTACTATGGCTACACCTTC,CASSSGQDYYGYTF
NA,TRBV28,TRBJ2-7,TRBD1,TGTGCCAGCAGTTCTCCGGGACAGGGGAAAGGGCAGTACTTC,CASSSPGQGKGQYF
few,TRBV2,TRBJ1-2,NA,TGTGCCAGCAGGACAGATTCTAACTATGGCTACACCTTC,CASRTDSNYGYTF
NA,TRBV11-2,TRBJ2-1,NA,TGTGCCAGCAGCCCGGACTGGGGGGAGCAGTTCTTC,CASSPDWGEQFF
NA,TRBV19,TRBJ1-5,NA,TGTGCCAGTAGTCCCAGAGTCAATCAGCCCCAGCATTTT,CASSPRVNQPQHF
NA,TRBV7-9,TRBJ1-5,TRBD1,TGTGCCAGCAGTGGACAGGGAGCGTCGGGGCCCCAGCATTTT,CASSGQGASGPQHF
NA,TRBV19,TRBJ2-5,TRBD1,TGTGCCAGTAGTGGACAGGGGGGTGAGACCCAGTACTTC,CASSGQGGETQYF
once,TRBV6-6,TRBJ1-2,TRBD1,TGTGCCAGCAGTGCATCCTCACAGGGGGGCTATGGCTACACCTTC,CASSASSQGGYGYTF
NA,TRBV6-6,TRBJ1-2,NA,TGTGCCAGCAGTCCAGGGGTTGGCTACACCTTC,CASSPGVGYTF
NA,TRBV5-6,TRBJ2-3,NA,TGTGCCAGCAGTTTAGTAGGCGCCCCCCCAGATACGCAGTATTTT,CASSLVGAPPDTQYF
NA,TRBV18,TRBJ2-3,NA,TGTGCCAGCTCAGAACAAGCGGGTAGCACAGATACGCAGTATTTT,CASSEQAGSTDTQYF
NA,TRBV18,TRBJ2-5,TRBD2,TGTGCCAGCTCACCCGGACTAGCGAGAGAGACCCAGTACTTC,CASSPGLARETQYF
NA,TRBV6-5,TRBJ1-4,TRBD1,TGTGCCAGCAGTTGGTCCAGGGGGCGATCTGAAAAACTGTTTTTT,CASSWSRGRSEKLFF
NA,TRBV6-1,TRBJ1-5,NA,TGTGCCAGCAGTGAAGGGCAGGGTAATCAGCCCCAGCATTTT,CASSEGQGNQPQHF